This T cell receptor (beta chain) originates from a study of regulatory T cells in long-lasting Graves disease. Notes on the study in general: Researchers reported studying only peripheral blood, not thyroid tissue.

Both iRepertoire HTBI primers and Arm-PCR of CDR3 regions were used to build the TCR beta libraries. MiXCR, run by TCRdb on the multiplex PCR reads, gives a single entry per CDR3 protein. Of about 470,000 distinct CDR3 sequences listed, about 20% were seen once; the top ten hold 7.8%. The V end lost 0 bases, the J end lost 7 bases, and 10 bases lay between the germline ends. The CDR3 runs to 13 residues. Germline-derived CDR1 and CDR2 are SGHDT and YYEEEE. A word on this clonotype: The antigen is undetermined.

Time point meaning: persistent/refractory GD, antithyroid drugs over 5 years with positive TRAb. The authors made the TCR library using RNA they extracted from PBMCs. The chain uses TRBV5-6 and TRBJ1-1; a weak D match, TRBD1 (5 bases). The specimen was peripheral blood mononuclear cells (PBMCs), collected when the disease was refractory, from a patient treated with antithyroid drugs. This clonotype originated in a female donor with Graves disease. The CDR3 is CASSLGDSIEAFF. The CDR3 DNA sequence: TGTGCCAGCAGCTTGGGAGACAGTATTGAAGCTTTCTTT.